This TCR beta chain was observed in a study of CD8 T cells in Susac syndrome. Study background: Sequenced Susac syndrome patients included 5 or 6 with active disease and under ten who were in remission. Patients with Susac syndrome were therapy-naive, on corticosteroids, or on intravenous immunoglobulin alone at the time that blood was drawn.

Study-level results: Among active patients and in TEMRA cells, CD8+ clonal expansion in Susac reached its peak.

V was pared by 0 bases and J by 5 bases, with 17 bases between. The CDR3 totals 17 residues. CDR1 MNHEY and CDR2 SVGAGI come from the germline V gene. Negative isolation was used for CD8+ and CD4+ T cells and FACS enrichment for TEMRA cells. RNA, at roughly 0.45 to 1 ug, was reverse transcribed with random hexamers. TCRdb re-analysed the immunoSEQ multiplex PCR reads in MiXCR, keeping a single row per CDR3 protein. The table shows approximately 190,000 distinct CDR3 sequences, with around 95% occurring only once. A remark on this clonotype: The antigen is undetermined.

This rearrangement joins TRBV6-5 to TRBJ2-1, with TRBD1 as a possible D gene (5 bases). Material: CD8+ T cells from PBMCs. The sequence was obtained from a human donor with Susac syndrome. The DNA of the CDR3 is TGTGCCAGCAGTTACTCGACGGTAGGGGTTTTCCACAATGAGCAGTTCTTC. The encoded protein is CASSYSTVGVFHNEQFF.